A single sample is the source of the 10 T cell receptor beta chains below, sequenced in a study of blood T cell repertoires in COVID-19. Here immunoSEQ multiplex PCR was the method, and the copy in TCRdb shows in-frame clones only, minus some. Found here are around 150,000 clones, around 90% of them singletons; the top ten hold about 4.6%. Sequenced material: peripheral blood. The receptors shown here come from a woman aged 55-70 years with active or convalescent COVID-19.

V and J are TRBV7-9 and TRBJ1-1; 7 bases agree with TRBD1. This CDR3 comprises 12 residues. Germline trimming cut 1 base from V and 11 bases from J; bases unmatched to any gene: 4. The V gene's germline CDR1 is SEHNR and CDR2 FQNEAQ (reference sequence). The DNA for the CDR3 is TGTGCCAGCAGCTTAGGACAGGGTGTGGCTTTCTTT. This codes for CASSLGQGVAFF.

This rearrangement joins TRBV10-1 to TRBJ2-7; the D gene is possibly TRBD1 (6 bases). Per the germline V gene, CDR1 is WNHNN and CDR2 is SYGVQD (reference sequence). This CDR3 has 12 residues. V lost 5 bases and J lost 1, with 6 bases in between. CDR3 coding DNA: TGCGCCAGCAGTCAGGGGTCCTACGAGCAGTACTTC. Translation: CASSQGSYEQYF.

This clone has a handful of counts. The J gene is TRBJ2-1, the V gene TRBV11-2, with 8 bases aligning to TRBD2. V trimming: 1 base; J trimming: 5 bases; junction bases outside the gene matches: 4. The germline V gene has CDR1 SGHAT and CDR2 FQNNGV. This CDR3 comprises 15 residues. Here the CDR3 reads CASSLGSGAHNEQFF. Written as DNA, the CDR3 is TGTGCCAGCAGCTTAGGTAGCGGGGCTCACAATGAGCAGTTCTTC.

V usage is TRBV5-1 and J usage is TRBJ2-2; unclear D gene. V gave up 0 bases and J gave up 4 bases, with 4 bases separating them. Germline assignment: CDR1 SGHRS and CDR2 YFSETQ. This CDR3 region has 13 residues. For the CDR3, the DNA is TGCGCCAGCAGCTTGGTCGGCACCGGGGAGCTGTTTTTT. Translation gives CASSLVGTGELFF.

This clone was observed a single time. In DNA, the CDR3 is TGTGCCAGCAGTTCAAGACAGGGTAACGAGCAGTACTTC. Amino acids: CASSSRQGNEQYF. The chain has TRBV6-5 and TRBJ2-7; 7 bases fit TRBD1. Trimming cost V 4 bases and J 5 bases; bases outside gene matches: 5. The germline CDR1 and CDR2 sequences are MNHEY and SVGAGI. This CDR3 is built from 13 residues.

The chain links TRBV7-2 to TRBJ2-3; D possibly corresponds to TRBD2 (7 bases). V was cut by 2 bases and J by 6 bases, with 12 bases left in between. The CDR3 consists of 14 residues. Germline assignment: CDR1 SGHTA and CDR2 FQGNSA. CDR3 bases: TGTGCCAGCAGCTTATCGGGGGGCCGTGATACGCAGTATTTT. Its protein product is CASSLSGGRDTQYF.

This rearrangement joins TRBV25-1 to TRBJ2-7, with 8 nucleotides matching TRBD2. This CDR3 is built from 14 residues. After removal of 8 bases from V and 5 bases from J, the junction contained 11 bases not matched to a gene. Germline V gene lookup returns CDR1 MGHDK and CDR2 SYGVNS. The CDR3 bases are TGTGCCAGCCGATCTCCGGGACTAGGAAACGAGCAGTACTTC. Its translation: CASRSPGLGNEQYF.

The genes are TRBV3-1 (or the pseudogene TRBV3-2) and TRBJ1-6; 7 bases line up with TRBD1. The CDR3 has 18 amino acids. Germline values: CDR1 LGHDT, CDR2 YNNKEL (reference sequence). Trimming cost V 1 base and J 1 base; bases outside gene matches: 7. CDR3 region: CASSQVAAGGSYNSPLHF. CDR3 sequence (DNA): TGTGCCAGCAGCCAAGTAGCGGCAGGGGGATCCTATAATTCACCCCTCCACTTT.

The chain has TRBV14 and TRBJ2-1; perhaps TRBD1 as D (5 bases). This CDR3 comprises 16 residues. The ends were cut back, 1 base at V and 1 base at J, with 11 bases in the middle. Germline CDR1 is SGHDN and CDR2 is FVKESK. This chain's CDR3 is CASSQGQGWSYNEQFF. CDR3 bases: TGTGCCAGCAGCCAAGGGCAGGGATGGTCCTACAATGAGCAGTTCTTC.

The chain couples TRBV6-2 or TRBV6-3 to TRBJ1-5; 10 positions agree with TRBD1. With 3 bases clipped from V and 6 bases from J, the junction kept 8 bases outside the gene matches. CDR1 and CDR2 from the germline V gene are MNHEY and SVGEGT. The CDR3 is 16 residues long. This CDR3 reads CASSYIPGQGTQPQHF. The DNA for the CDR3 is TGTGCCAGCAGTTATATACCGGGACAGGGGACTCAGCCCCAGCATTTT.